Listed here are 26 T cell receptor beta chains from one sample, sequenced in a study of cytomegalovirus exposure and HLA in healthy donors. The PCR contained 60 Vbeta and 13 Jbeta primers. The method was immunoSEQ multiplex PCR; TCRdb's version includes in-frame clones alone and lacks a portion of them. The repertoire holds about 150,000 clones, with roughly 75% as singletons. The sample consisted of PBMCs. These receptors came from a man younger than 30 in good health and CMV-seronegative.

CDR3 loop: CASTISGDTDTQYF. DNA for the CDR3: TGTGCCAGTACCATTAGCGGGGACACAGATACGCAGTATTTT. The rearrangement links TRBV19 to TRBJ2-3; 8 bases agree with TRBD2. The germline V gene encodes CDR1 LNHDA and CDR2 SQIVND (reference sequence). V gave up 7 bases and J gave up 2 bases; unmatched junction bases: 5. CDR3 length: 14 residues.

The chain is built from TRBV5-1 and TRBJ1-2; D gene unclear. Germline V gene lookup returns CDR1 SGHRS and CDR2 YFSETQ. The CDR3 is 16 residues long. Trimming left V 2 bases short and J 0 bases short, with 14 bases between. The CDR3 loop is CASSLSNRVPNYGYTF. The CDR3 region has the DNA TGCGCCAGCAGCTTATCAAACAGAGTGCCTAACTATGGCTACACCTTC.

CDR3 DNA: TGCGCCAGCAGCCAAGGACCGTGGAGCTCCTACGAGCAGTACTTC. Its translation is CASSQGPWSSYEQYF. The rearrangement uses TRBV4-3 and TRBJ2-7; no firm D call. V lost 1 base, J lost 0 bases, and 10 bases lay in between. Germline lookup yields CDR1 LGHNA and CDR2 YSLEER. This CDR3 has 15 residues.

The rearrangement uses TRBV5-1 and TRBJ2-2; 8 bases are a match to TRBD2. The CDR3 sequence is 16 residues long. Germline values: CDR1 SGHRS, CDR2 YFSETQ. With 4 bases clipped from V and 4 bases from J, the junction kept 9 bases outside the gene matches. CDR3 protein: CASSATAGGGTGELFF. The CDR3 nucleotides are TGCGCCAGCAGCGCCACGGCGGGAGGAGGCACCGGGGAGCTGTTTTTT.

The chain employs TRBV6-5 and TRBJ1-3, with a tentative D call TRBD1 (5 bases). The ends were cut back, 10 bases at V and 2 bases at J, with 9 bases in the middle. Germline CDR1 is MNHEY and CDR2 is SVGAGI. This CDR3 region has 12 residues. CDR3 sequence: CATREAGNTIYF. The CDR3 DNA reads TGTGCCACCAGGGAGGCTGGAAACACCATATATTTT.

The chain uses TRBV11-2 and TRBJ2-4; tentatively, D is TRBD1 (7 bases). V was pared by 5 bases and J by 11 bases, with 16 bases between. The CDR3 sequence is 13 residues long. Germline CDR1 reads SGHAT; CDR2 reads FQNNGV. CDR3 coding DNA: TGTGCCAGCAGCCCCGGGCAGGGGGAGGTTCAGTACTTC. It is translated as CASSPGQGEVQYF.

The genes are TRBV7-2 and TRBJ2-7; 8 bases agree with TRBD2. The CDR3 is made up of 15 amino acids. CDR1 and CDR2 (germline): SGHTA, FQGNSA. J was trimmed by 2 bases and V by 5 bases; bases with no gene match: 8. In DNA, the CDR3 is TGTGCCAGCAGCATCGCCAAGGGACTAGCCTACGAGCAGTACTTC. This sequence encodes CASSIAKGLAYEQYF.

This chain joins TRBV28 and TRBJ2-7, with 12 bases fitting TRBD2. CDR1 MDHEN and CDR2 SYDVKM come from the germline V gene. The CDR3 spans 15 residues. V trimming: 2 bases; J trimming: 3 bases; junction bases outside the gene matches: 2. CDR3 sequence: CASSLGLAGNYEQYF. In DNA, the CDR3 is TGTGCCAGCAGTTTAGGACTAGCGGGGAACTACGAGCAGTACTTC.

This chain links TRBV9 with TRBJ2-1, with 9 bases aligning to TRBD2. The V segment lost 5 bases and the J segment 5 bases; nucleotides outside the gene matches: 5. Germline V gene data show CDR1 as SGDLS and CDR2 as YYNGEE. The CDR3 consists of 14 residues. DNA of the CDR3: TGTGCCAGCAGACCGGGACTAGCCAACAATGAGCAGTTCTTC. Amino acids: CASRPGLANNEQFF.

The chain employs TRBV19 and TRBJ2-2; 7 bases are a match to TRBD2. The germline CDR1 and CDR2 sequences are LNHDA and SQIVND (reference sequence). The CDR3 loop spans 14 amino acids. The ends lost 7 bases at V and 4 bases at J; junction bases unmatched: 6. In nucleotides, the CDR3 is TGTGCCAGTATTGGGCGGGAGCGCACCGGGGAGCTGTTTTTT. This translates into CASIGRERTGELFF.

CDR3 residues: CSATGGIQYF. The CDR3 DNA follows: TGCAGTGCTACAGGGGGTATTCAGTACTTC. The chain recombines TRBV20-1 with TRBJ2-4; 7 nucleotides align to TRBD1. The ends lost 4 bases at V and 10 bases at J; junction bases unmatched: 1. The V gene's germline CDR1 is DFQATT and CDR2 SNEGSKA (reference sequence). This CDR3 region has 10 residues.

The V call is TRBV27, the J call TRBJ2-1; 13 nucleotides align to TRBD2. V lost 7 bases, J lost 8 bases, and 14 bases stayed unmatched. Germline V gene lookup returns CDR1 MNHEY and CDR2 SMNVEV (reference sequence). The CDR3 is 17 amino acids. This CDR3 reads CASIGRTSGSGVDEQFF. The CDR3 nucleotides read TGTGCCAGCATCGGTCGGACTAGCGGGAGCGGGGTGGATGAGCAGTTCTTC.

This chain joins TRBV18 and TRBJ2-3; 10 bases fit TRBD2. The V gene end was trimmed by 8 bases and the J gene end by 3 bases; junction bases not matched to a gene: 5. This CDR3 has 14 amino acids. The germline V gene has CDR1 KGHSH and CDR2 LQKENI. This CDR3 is CASRTSGGTDTQYF. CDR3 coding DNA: TGTGCCAGCCGGACTAGCGGAGGGACAGATACGCAGTATTTT.

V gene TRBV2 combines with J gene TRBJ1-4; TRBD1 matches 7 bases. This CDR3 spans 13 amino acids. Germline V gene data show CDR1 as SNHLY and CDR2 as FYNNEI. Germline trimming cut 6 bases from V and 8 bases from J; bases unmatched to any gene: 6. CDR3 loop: CASRTGAGEKLFF. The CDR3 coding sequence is TGTGCCAGCAGAACAGGGGCAGGGGAAAAACTGTTTTTT.

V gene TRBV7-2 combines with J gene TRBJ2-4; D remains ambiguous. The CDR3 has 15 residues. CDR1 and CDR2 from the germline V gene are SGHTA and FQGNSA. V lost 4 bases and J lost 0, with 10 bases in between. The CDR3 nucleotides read TGTGCCAGCAGCTCTCCATCTATAGCCAAAAACATTCAGTACTTC. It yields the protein CASSSPSIAKNIQYF.

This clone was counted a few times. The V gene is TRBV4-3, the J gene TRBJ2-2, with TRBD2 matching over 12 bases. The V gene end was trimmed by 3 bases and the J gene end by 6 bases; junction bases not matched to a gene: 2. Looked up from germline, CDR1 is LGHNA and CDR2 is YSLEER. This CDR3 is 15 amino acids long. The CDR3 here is CASSQRTSGAGELFF. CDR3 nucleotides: TGCGCCAGCAGCCAGCGGACTAGCGGGGCCGGGGAGCTGTTTTTT.

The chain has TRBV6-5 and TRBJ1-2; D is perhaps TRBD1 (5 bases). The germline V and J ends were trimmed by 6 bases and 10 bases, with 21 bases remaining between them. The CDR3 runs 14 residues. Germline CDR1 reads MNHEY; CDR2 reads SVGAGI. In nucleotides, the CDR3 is TGTGCCAGCAGACCCGGTGGGGCCCGGGGGGACTACACCTTC. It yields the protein CASRPGGARGDYTF.

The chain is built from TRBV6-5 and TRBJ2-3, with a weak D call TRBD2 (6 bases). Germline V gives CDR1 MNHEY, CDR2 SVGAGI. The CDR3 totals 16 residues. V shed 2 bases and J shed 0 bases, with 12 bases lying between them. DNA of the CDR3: TGTGCCAGCAGTTACCTGGGCGGGACCAGCACAGATACGCAGTATTTT. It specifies CASSYLGGTSTDTQYF.

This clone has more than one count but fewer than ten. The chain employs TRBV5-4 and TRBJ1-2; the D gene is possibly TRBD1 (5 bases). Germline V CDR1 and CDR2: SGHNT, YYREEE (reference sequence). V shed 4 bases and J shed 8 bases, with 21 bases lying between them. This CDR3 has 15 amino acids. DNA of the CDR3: TGTGCCAGCAGCCCTCCGGCCCAGGGAGGATGGGGCTACACCTTC. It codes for CASSPPAQGGWGYTF. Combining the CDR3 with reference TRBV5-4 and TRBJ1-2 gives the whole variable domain ETGVTQSPTHLIKTRGQQVTLRCSSQSGHNTVSWYQQALGQGPQFIFQYYREEENGRGNFPPRFSGLQFPNYSSELNVNALELDDSALYLCASSPPAQGGWGYTFGSGTRLTVV.

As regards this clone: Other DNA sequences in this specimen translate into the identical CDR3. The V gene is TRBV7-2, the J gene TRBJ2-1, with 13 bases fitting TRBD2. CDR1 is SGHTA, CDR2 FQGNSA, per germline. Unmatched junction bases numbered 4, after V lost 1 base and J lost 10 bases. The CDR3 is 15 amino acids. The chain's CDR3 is CASSLGLAGGYEQFF. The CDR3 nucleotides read TGTGCCAGCAGCTTAGGACTAGCGGGAGGCTACGAGCAGTTCTTC. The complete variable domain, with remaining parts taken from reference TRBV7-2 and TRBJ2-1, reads GAGVSQSPSNKVTEKGKDVELRCDPISGHTALYWYRQSLGQGLEFLIYFQGNSAPDKSGLPSDRFSAERTGGSVSTLTIQRTQQEDSAVYLCASSLGLAGGYEQFFGPGTRLTVL.

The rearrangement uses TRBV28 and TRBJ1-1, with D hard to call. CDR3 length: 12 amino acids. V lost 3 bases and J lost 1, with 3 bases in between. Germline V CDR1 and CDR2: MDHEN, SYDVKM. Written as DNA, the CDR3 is TGTGCCAGCAGTTTTAGGAACACTGAAGCTTTCTTT. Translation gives CASSFRNTEAFF.

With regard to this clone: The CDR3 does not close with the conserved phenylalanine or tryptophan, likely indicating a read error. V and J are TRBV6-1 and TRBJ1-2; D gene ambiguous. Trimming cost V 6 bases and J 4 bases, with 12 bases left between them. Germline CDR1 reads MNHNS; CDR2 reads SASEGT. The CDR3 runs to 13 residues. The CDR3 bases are TGTGCCAGCAGATTGGACGGACTCTATGGCTACACCCTC. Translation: CASRLDGLYGYTL.

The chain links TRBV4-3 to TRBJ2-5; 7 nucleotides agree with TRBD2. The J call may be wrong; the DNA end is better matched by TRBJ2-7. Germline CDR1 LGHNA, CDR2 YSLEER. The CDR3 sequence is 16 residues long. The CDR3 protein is CASSQEASGGRYEQYF. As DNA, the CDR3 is TGCGCCAGCAGCCAAGAGGCTAGCGGAGGGCGTTACGAGCAGTACTTC.

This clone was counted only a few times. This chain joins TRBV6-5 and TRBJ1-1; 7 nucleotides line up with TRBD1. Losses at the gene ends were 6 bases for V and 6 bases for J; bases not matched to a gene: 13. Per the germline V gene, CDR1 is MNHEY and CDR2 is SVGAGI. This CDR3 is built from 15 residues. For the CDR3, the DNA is TGTGCCAGCAGAACCGCTGACAGGGTAGGTGCTGAAGCTTTCTTT. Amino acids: CASRTADRVGAEAFF.

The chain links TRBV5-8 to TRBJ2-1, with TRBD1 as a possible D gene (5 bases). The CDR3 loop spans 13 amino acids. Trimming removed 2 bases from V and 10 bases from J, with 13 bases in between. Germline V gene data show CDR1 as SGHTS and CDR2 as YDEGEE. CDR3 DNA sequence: TGTGCCAGCAGCTTAGGGGCCCAAAGGGAGCAGTTCTTC. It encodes CASSLGAQREQFF.

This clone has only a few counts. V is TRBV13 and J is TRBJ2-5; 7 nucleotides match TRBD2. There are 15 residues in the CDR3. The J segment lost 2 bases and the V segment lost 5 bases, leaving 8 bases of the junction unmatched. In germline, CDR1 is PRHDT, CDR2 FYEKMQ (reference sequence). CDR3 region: CASSPRGVLQETQYF. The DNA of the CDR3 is TGTGCCAGCAGCCCCCGGGGGGTGCTACAAGAGACCCAGTACTTC. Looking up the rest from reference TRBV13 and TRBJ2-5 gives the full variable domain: AAGVIQSPRHLIKEKRETATLKCYPIPRHDTVYWYQQGPGQDPQFLISFYEKMQSDKGSIPDRFSAQQFSDYHSELNMSSLELGDSALYFCASSPRGVLQETQYFGPGTRLLVL.